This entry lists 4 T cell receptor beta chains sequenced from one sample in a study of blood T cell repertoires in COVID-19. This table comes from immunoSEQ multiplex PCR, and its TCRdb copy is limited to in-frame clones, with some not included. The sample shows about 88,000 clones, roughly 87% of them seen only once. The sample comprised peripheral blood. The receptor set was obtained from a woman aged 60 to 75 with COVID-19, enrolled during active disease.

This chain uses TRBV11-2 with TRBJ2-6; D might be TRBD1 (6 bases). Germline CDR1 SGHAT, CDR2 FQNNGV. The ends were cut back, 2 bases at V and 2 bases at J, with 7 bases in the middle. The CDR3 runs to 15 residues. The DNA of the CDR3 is TGTGCCAGCAGCTTACAGGGGCCTGGGGCCAACGTCCTGACTTTC. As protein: CASSLQGPGANVLTF.

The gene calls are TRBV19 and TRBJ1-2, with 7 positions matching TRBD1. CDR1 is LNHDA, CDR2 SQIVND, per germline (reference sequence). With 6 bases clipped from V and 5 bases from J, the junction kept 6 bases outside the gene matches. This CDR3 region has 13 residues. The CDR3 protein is CASSRQGPYGYTF. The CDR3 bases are TGTGCCAGTAGCCGACAGGGCCCGTATGGCTACACCTTC.

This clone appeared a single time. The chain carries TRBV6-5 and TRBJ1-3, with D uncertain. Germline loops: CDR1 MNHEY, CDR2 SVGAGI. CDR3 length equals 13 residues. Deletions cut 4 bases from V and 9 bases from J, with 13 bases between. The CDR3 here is CASSSSGPGTIYF. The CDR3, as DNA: TGTGCCAGCAGTTCCTCGGGTCCGGGCACCATATATTTT.

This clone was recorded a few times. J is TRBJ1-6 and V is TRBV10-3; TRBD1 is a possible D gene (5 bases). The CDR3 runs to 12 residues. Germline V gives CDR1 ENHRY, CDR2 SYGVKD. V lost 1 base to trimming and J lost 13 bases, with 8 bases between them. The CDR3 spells CAISELGAPLHF. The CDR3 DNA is TGTGCCATCAGTGAGTTAGGGGCCCCCCTCCACTTT.